Following are 28 T cell receptor beta chains from one sample sequenced in a study of shared clonotypes between healthy human individuals. The table came from immunoSEQ multiplex PCR; TCRdb's copy has only in-frame clones and leaves some out. This sample yields roughly 1,000,000 clones, of which around three quarters are seen a single time; approximately 0.52% belongs to the top ten. Sequencing was done on a sample of memory CD4+ T cells from PBMCs. Subset defined: CD45RA-negative fraction. Receptors originate from a man between 18 and 29 years old in good health. Some clones in this sample may be carry-over from other donors' samples.

The chain combines TRBV5-4 with TRBJ2-3; D call uncertain. Trimming cost V 0 bases and J 5 bases, with 10 bases left between them. This CDR3 has 14 amino acids. The germline V gene has CDR1 SGHNT and CDR2 YYREEE (reference sequence). CDR3 protein: CASSLGGFGDTQYF. CDR3 coding DNA: TGTGCCAGCAGCTTGGGGGGATTTGGAGATACGCAGTATTTT.

A word on this clone: At the DNA level, this CDR3 is encoded by other sequences in the same sample as well. The chain is built from TRBV30 and TRBJ2-3; TRBD2 agrees at 7 bases. From germline, CDR1 is GTSNPN and CDR2 SVGIG (reference sequence). This CDR3 contains 14 residues. The V and J ends lost 2 bases and 3 bases, in that order; junction bases with no gene match: 5. CDR3 sequence: CAWSSGGGTDTQYF. Written as DNA, the CDR3 is TGTGCCTGGAGTTCGGGAGGAGGGACAGATACGCAGTATTTT.

This chain uses TRBV5-1 with TRBJ2-1, with 12 bases identical to TRBD2. With V trimmed by 3 bases and J by 7 bases, 8 bases remained unmatched. The germline gives CDR1 SGHRS, CDR2 YFSETQ. This CDR3 region has 16 residues. The CDR3 spells CASSSSLAGGSNEQFF. The CDR3 coding sequence is TGCGCCAGCAGCTCCTCACTAGCGGGGGGTAGTAATGAGCAGTTCTTC.

The chain links TRBV19 to TRBJ1-2, with D possibly being TRBD1 (6 bases). Looked up from germline, CDR1 is LNHDA and CDR2 is SQIVND (reference sequence). The V end lost 8 bases, the J end lost 5 bases, and 15 bases lay between the germline ends. This CDR3 spans 13 amino acids. The CDR3 loop is CASAPGADYGYTF. The CDR3 nucleotides read TGTGCCAGTGCGCCAGGGGCGGATTATGGCTACACCTTC.

This clone has more than one count but fewer than ten. This chain uses TRBV19 with TRBJ1-2; possibly TRBD1 for D (5 bases). This CDR3 is built from 13 residues. The germline V gene encodes CDR1 LNHDA and CDR2 SQIVND (reference sequence). V was clipped by 4 bases and J by 3 bases, with 9 bases between them. The DNA for the CDR3 is TGTGCCAGTAGTAGGGGGGTCGACTATGGCTACACCTTC. Translated: CASSRGVDYGYTF.

The genes are TRBV7-9 and TRBJ1-4; D gene uncertain. This CDR3 has 16 amino acids. Between the trimmed V and J ends, which lost 4 bases and 5 bases, there was a span of 17 bases. CDR1 is SEHNR, CDR2 FQNEAQ, per germline (reference sequence). The DNA for the CDR3 is TGTGCCAGCAGCTCAGGCTGGGCGGGGAGGAATGAAAAACTGTTTTTT. Translation: CASSSGWAGRNEKLFF.

This CDR3 is CASSVDKNTEAFF. In DNA form, the CDR3 reads TGTGCCAGCAGTGTGGACAAGAACACTGAAGCTTTCTTT. This chain connects TRBV6-1 to TRBJ1-1; maybe TRBD1 (5 bases). Trimming stripped 4 bases from V and 1 base from J, with 7 bases between. The CDR3 runs to 13 residues. Germline assignment: CDR1 MNHNS and CDR2 SASEGT.

The CDR3 sequence is CAWSGPVSGRAGELFF. The CDR3 nucleotides are TGTGCCTGGAGTGGGCCCGTCAGCGGGAGGGCCGGGGAGCTGTTTTTT. The rearrangement joins TRBV30 to TRBJ2-2, with 10 bases aligning to TRBD2. The CDR3 is 16 residues long. Germline lookup yields CDR1 GTSNPN and CDR2 SVGIG (reference sequence). V was clipped by 1 base and J by 6 bases; unmatched bases: 8.

This clone has just one count. This chain uses TRBV5-1 with TRBJ1-5; D may be TRBD1 (5 bases). Trimming took off 0 bases at V and 2 bases at J, with 15 bases between the two ends. The germline V gene encodes CDR1 SGHRS and CDR2 YFSETQ. The CDR3 is 17 amino acids. This CDR3 reads CASSLDGLKGGNQPQHF. In DNA, the CDR3 is TGCGCCAGCAGCTTGGACGGTCTGAAAGGGGGCAATCAGCCCCAGCATTTT.

The V and J genes are TRBV19 and TRBJ2-1; TRBD2 matches 11 bases. The CDR3 is made up of 15 amino acids. V lost 10 bases to trimming and J lost 10 bases; unmatched junction nucleotides: 15. Germline values: CDR1 LNHDA, CDR2 SQIVND (reference sequence). For the CDR3, the DNA is TGTGCCACCGGAGTAGCGGGAGGGCCGACAATCGAGCAGTTCTTC. Residues: CATGVAGGPTIEQFF.

The rearrangement joins TRBV27 to TRBJ1-2, with 8 nucleotides matching TRBD1. V lost 5 bases and J lost 5; bases outside the gene matches: 7. CDR1 is MNHEY, CDR2 SMNVEV, per germline (reference sequence). The CDR3 length is 14 residues. The CDR3 here is CASSPTGEGYGYTF. CDR3 in DNA: TGTGCCAGCAGTCCGACAGGGGAGGGATATGGCTACACCTTC.

As concerns this clone: Other DNA sequences in this sample translate to the same CDR3. This chain links TRBV5-1 with TRBJ1-5; D possibly corresponds to TRBD1 (5 bases). The germline V and J ends were trimmed by 0 bases and 1 base, with 8 bases remaining between them. There are 15 residues in the CDR3. Germline values: CDR1 SGHRS, CDR2 YFSETQ. The CDR3 protein is CASSLVGDSNQPQHF. Written as DNA, the CDR3 is TGCGCCAGCAGCTTGGTGGGGGACAGCAATCAGCCCCAGCATTTT.

CDR3 loop: CASSQGDGSSYEQYF. CDR3 nucleotides: TGCGCCAGCAGTCAAGGGGACGGAAGCTCCTACGAGCAGTACTTC. V is TRBV5-1 and J is TRBJ2-7; D may correspond to TRBD1 or TRBD2 (5 bases each). Germline V gives CDR1 SGHRS, CDR2 YFSETQ. The CDR3 loop spans 15 amino acids. V was trimmed by 5 bases and J by 0 bases, leaving 15 bases between them. Full variable domain (outside the CDR3, taken from reference TRBV5-1 and TRBJ2-7): KAGVTQTPRYLIKTRGQQVTLSCSPISGHRSVSWYQQTPGQGLQFLFEYFSETQRNKGNFPGRFSGRQFSNSRSEMNVSTLELGDSALYLCASSQGDGSSYEQYFGPGTRLTVT.

This clone has only a few counts. This chain joins TRBV28 and TRBJ1-2, with 12 bases that match TRBD1. The CDR3 has 14 residues. The germline V gene has CDR1 MDHEN and CDR2 SYDVKM. The V segment lost 4 bases and the J segment 7 bases; nucleotides outside the gene matches: 4. CDR3 region: CASSSGQGALGYTF. CDR3 sequence (DNA): TGTGCCAGCAGTTCGGGACAGGGGGCCCTTGGCTACACCTTC.

The chain employs TRBV28 and TRBJ2-7, with 8 bases fitting TRBD1. The CDR3 has 15 amino acids. Germline V gives CDR1 MDHEN, CDR2 SYDVKM. Trimming at V came to 5 bases and at J to 4 bases, leaving 10 bases not matched to a gene. For the CDR3, the DNA is TGTGCCAGCAGTAAAGGGACAGGCCTTCGATACGAGCAGTACTTC. This encodes CASSKGTGLRYEQYF. The full variable domain, in which reference TRBV28 and TRBJ2-7 provide the parts outside the CDR3, is DVKVTQSSRYLVKRTGEKVFLECVQDMDHENMFWYRQDPGLGLRLIYFSYDVKMKEKGDIPEGYSVSREKKERFSLILESASTNQTSMYLCASSKGTGLRYEQYFGPGTRLTVT.

The chain uses TRBV11-2 and TRBJ2-2; D unresolved. Germline loops: CDR1 SGHAT, CDR2 FQNNGV. V lost 5 bases, J lost 0 bases, and 10 bases lay in between. The CDR3 has 15 amino acids. This CDR3 reads CASSPLGTNTGELFF. The CDR3 DNA follows: TGTGCCAGCAGCCCCCTAGGCACGAACACCGGGGAGCTGTTTTTT. Looking up the rest from reference TRBV11-2 and TRBJ2-2 gives the full variable domain: EAGVAQSPRYKIIEKRQSVAFWCNPISGHATLYWYQQILGQGPKLLIQFQNNGVVDDSQLPKDRFSAERLKGVDSTLKIQPAKLEDSAVYLCASSPLGTNTGELFFGEGSRLTVL.

This clone showed up just a few times. The same CDR3 arises from other DNA sequences in this sample as well. J is TRBJ2-2 and V is TRBV4-2, with D possibly being TRBD2 (6 bases). The CDR3 is 14 residues long. V gave up 1 base and J gave up 6 bases, with 9 bases separating them. Germline CDR1 LGHNA, CDR2 YNFKEQ. In DNA form, the CDR3 reads TGTGCCAGCAGCCAAGGAGGAGGGGCCGGGGAGCTGTTTTTT. It yields the protein CASSQGGGAGELFF.

This rearrangement joins TRBV5-1 to TRBJ2-1; the match to TRBD2 covers 7 bases. V lost 0 bases, J lost 6 bases, and 6 bases stayed unmatched. Germline V gene sequence: CDR1 SGHRS, CDR2 YFSETQ. CDR3 length: 15 amino acids. The chain's CDR3 is CASSLVGGSTNEQFF. CDR3 nucleotides: TGCGCCAGCAGCTTGGTGGGCGGGAGCACCAATGAGCAGTTCTTC.

A few counts support this clone. The chain joins TRBV6-6 to TRBJ2-1, with TRBD1 identical over 7 bases. The J segment lost 0 bases and the V segment lost 2 bases, leaving 4 bases of the junction unmatched. CDR1 and CDR2 from the germline V gene are MNHNY and SVGAGI (reference sequence). This CDR3 has 16 amino acids. CDR3: CASSYGTGVSYNEQFF. The CDR3 DNA follows: TGTGCCAGCAGTTACGGCACAGGGGTCTCCTACAATGAGCAGTTCTTC.

The J gene is TRBJ1-3, the V gene TRBV7-6; D unclear. Deletions cut 1 base from V and 8 bases from J, with 6 bases between. The CDR3 has 12 amino acids. CDR1 and CDR2 from the germline V gene are SGHVS and FNYEAQ. The CDR3 bases are TGTGCCAGCAGCTTAGGATCGGACACCATATATTTT. Protein: CASSLGSDTIYF.

V and J are TRBV28 and TRBJ2-1; a possible D gene is TRBD2 (6 bases). Germline lookup yields CDR1 MDHEN and CDR2 SYDVKM. The ends were cut back, 6 bases at V and 13 bases at J, with 13 bases in the middle. The length of the CDR3 is 11 residues. The CDR3 here is CASSPPGTQFF. CDR3 sequence (DNA): TGTGCCAGCAGCCCCCCCGGGACTCAGTTCTTC.

This chain connects TRBV11-1 to TRBJ2-1, with a possible D match to TRBD2 (6 bases). The CDR3 is 15 residues long. V was shortened by 10 bases and J by 2 bases, with 18 bases between the two germline ends. Germline V gives CDR1 SGHAT, CDR2 FQDESV (reference sequence). The CDR3 reads CATGGATETYNEQFF. For the CDR3, the DNA is TGTGCCACCGGCGGGGCAACGGAGACCTACAATGAGCAGTTCTTC.

The chain has TRBV7-9 and TRBJ2-5; tentative D call: TRBD1 (5 bases). CDR3 length: 12 residues. Trimming took off 5 bases at V and 1 base at J, with 5 bases between the two ends. CDR1 is SEHNR, CDR2 FQNEAQ, per germline (reference sequence). CDR3 coding DNA: TGTGCCAGCAGCGGGGCCCAAGAGACCCAGTACTTC. This gives the protein CASSGAQETQYF.

The V and J genes are TRBV28 and TRBJ2-7; 10 bases agree with TRBD2. Per the germline V gene, CDR1 is MDHEN and CDR2 is SYDVKM. J gave up 1 base and V 7 bases, and 7 bases lay outside the gene matches. CDR3 length equals 15 residues. The CDR3 loop reads CASIPSGRASYEQYF. CDR3 nucleotide sequence: TGTGCCAGCATCCCGAGCGGGAGGGCTTCCTACGAGCAGTACTTC.

The V gene is TRBV5-1, the J gene TRBJ2-7; 11 nucleotides align to TRBD2. From germline, CDR1 is SGHRS and CDR2 YFSETQ. The CDR3 sequence is 14 residues long. Losses at the gene ends were 2 bases for V and 4 bases for J; bases not matched to a gene: 2. The CDR3 region is CASSLGTSGYEQYF. For the CDR3, the DNA is TGCGCCAGCAGCTTAGGGACTAGCGGATACGAGCAGTACTTC.

The chain carries TRBV7-6 and TRBJ2-1; 7 nucleotides agree with TRBD1. V gave up 3 bases and J gave up 0 bases; unmatched junction bases: 8. In germline, CDR1 is SGHVS, CDR2 FNYEAQ. This CDR3 has 17 residues. CDR3 DNA: TGTGCCAGCAGCTTTCTAACAGGGGCTGGCTCCTACAATGAGCAGTTCTTC. It translates to CASSFLTGAGSYNEQFF.

The rearrangement joins TRBV30 to TRBJ1-4; D gene uncertain. The ends were cut back, 4 bases at V and 3 bases at J, with 12 bases in the middle. The germline CDR1 and CDR2 sequences are GTSNPN and SVGIG (reference sequence). This CDR3 contains 14 residues. The CDR3 coding sequence is TGTGCCTGGAACCGGGCAGGCGCTAATGAAAAACTGTTTTTT. It translates to CAWNRAGANEKLFF.

V is TRBV11-3 and J is TRBJ2-3; 8 positions agree with TRBD2. Germline CDR1 and CDR2: SGHNT and YENEEA. The CDR3 length is 15 residues. Trimming removed 5 bases from V and 1 base from J; junction bases left unmatched: 5. For the CDR3, the DNA is TGTGCCAGCAGCCGGCGGGAGGAGGGCACAGATACGCAGTATTTT. Translating it yields CASSRREEGTDTQYF.